The 13 T cell receptor beta chains below were found in one sample sequenced in a study of cytomegalovirus exposure and HLA in healthy donors. The PCR had 60 Vbeta and 13 Jbeta primers. The data were produced by immunoSEQ multiplex PCR, yet TCRdb's version contains in-frame clones alone and is incomplete. The table records about 150,000 clones, less than 85% of them present only once. Sequenced material: PBMCs. The receptor source for this set is a woman aged 45-59 years in good health and CMV-seropositive.

The chain links TRBV10-1 to TRBJ2-3; 10 bases match TRBD1. The CDR3 runs to 15 residues. V shed 6 bases, J shed 0 bases, and the junction held 3 bases outside the gene matches. Germline CDR1 and CDR2: WNHNN and SYGVQD (reference sequence). The CDR3, as DNA: TGCGCCAGCAGCGGGGGACAGGGGAGCACAGATACGCAGTATTTT. It encodes CASSGGQGSTDTQYF.

This CDR3 is CASSLGTGAYEQYF. The CDR3 DNA reads as TGCGCCAGCAGCTTGGGGACAGGGGCCTACGAGCAGTACTTC. The rearrangement uses TRBV5-1 and TRBJ2-7; 9 nucleotides align to TRBD1. The CDR3 extends over 14 amino acids. From germline, CDR1 is SGHRS and CDR2 YFSETQ. Trimming removed 0 bases from V and 2 bases from J; junction bases left unmatched: 0.

V usage is TRBV5-1 and J usage is TRBJ1-2; D is possibly TRBD1 (5 bases). V lost 0 bases, J lost 4 bases, and 13 bases lay in between. Germline CDR1 SGHRS, CDR2 YFSETQ. This CDR3 region has 15 residues. The CDR3 DNA is TGCGCCAGCAGCTTGGCAGCGGGACTTATCTATGGCTACACCTTC. The encoded protein is CASSLAAGLIYGYTF.

This clone was picked up a small number of times. The J gene is TRBJ1-1, the V gene TRBV2, with D perhaps matching TRBD1 (5 bases). The CDR3 is 14 residues long. V was shortened by 2 bases and J by 1 base, with 8 bases between the two germline ends. The V gene's germline CDR1 is SNHLY and CDR2 FYNNEI. The CDR3: CASSEQGGNTEAFF. As DNA, the CDR3 is TGTGCCAGCAGTGAACAGGGCGGGAACACTGAAGCTTTCTTT.

This clone has a handful of counts. The chain carries TRBV7-2 and TRBJ1-1; 7 nucleotides align to TRBD1. The CDR3 extends over 13 amino acids. Germline CDR1 reads SGHTA; CDR2 reads FQGNSA. V lost 4 bases to trimming and J lost 8 bases; unmatched junction nucleotides: 7. The CDR3 protein is CASSSEGAREAFF. The CDR3 DNA sequence: TGTGCCAGCAGCTCCGAGGGGGCGCGAGAAGCTTTCTTT.

The rearrangement uses TRBV10-1 and TRBJ2-7; 9 nucleotides align to TRBD1. This CDR3 is 17 amino acids long. Losses at the gene ends were 6 bases for V and 0 bases for J; bases not matched to a gene: 12. Germline CDR1 is WNHNN and CDR2 is SYGVQD (reference sequence). The chain's CDR3 is CASRVDRGSPSSYEQYF. The CDR3 DNA reads TGCGCCAGCAGGGTTGACAGGGGGTCACCAAGCTCCTACGAGCAGTACTTC.

The rearrangement uses TRBV2 and TRBJ2-2; 8 nucleotides agree with TRBD2. The CDR3 totals 15 residues. J lost 4 bases, V lost 6 bases, and 7 bases had no gene match. CDR1 SNHLY and CDR2 FYNNEI come from the germline V gene. The CDR3 DNA is TGTGCCAGCAGCCCGGGACTAGGGGGCACCGGGGAGCTGTTTTTT. Amino acid sequence: CASSPGLGGTGELFF.

The rearrangement uses TRBV9 and TRBJ2-6; no clear D gene. From germline, CDR1 is SGDLS and CDR2 YYNGEE. With 3 bases removed from V and 0 bases from J, the gap between germline ends came to 22 bases. The CDR3 has 20 amino acids. This CDR3 reads CASSGASANATLSGANVLTF. DNA for the CDR3: TGTGCCAGCAGCGGGGCCTCAGCAAATGCCACCCTCTCTGGGGCCAACGTCCTGACTTTC.

The rearrangement joins TRBV28 to TRBJ2-1, with TRBD1 identical over 7 bases. V gave up 7 bases and J gave up 0 bases; unmatched junction bases: 6. The CDR3 spans 15 residues. The V gene's germline CDR1 is MDHEN and CDR2 SYDVKM. CDR3 coding DNA: TGTGCCAGCAAAAAGACAGGGAGCTCCTACAATGAGCAGTTCTTC. This codes for CASKKTGSSYNEQFF.

This clone occurred a few times. V gene TRBV5-4 combines with J gene TRBJ2-3; 9 bases align to TRBD2. The CDR3 loop spans 16 amino acids. Germline CDR1 reads SGHNT; CDR2 reads YYREEE (reference sequence). The junction had 6 bases not matched to a gene; V was cut back by 4 bases and J by 0 bases. Written as DNA, the CDR3 is TGTGCCAGCAGCACGGCGGGGGGGCATAGCACAGATACGCAGTATTTT. Translating it yields CASSTAGGHSTDTQYF.

V usage is TRBV10-2 and J usage is TRBJ2-1, with D unresolved. The CDR3 loop spans 12 amino acids. The V end was cut by 7 bases, the J end by 4 bases, with 8 bases between. The germline gives CDR1 WSHSY, CDR2 SAAADI. As DNA, the CDR3 is TGCGCCAGCATGTCAGGATACAATGAGCAGTTCTTC. This encodes CASMSGYNEQFF.

This chain links TRBV7-9 with TRBJ1-6, with 8 bases lining up with TRBD1. Looked up from germline, CDR1 is SEHNR and CDR2 is FQNEAQ (reference sequence). This CDR3 has 15 amino acids. With V trimmed by 5 bases and J by 7 bases, 7 bases remained unmatched. Written as DNA, the CDR3 is TGTGCCAGCAGCCCCGAAAGACAGGGGAATTCACCCCTCCACTTT. Translated, it gives CASSPERQGNSPLHF.

This chain connects TRBV11-2 to TRBJ2-1, with 9 bases that match TRBD2. Germline V gene sequence: CDR1 SGHAT, CDR2 FQNNGV. CDR3 length equals 15 residues. V was pared by 6 bases and J by 9 bases, with 12 bases of the junction left unmatched. The chain's CDR3 is CASRRSGTSKVEQFF. CDR3 nucleotide sequence: TGTGCCAGCAGGCGGTCCGGGACTAGCAAAGTTGAGCAGTTCTTC.